This T cell receptor (beta chain) was identified in a study of CD8 T cells in Susac syndrome. Per germline, CDR1 MNHNY and CDR2 SVGAGI (reference sequence). Trimming shortened V by 6 bases and J by 3 bases, and 6 bases separated the two germline ends. The length of the CDR3 is 11 residues. The RNA input was about 0.45 to 1 ug, and it was reverse transcribed with random hexamers. TCRdb re-analysed the immunoSEQ multiplex PCR reads in MiXCR, keeping a single row per CDR3 protein. The sample consists of roughly 86,000 distinct CDR3 sequences, roughly 95% of them appearing once. The chain links TRBV6-6 to TRBJ2-7; D gene ambiguous. The sequence derives from a human donor with Susac syndrome. The sample consisted of CD8+ T cells from PBMCs. This CDR3 reads CASSRIYEQYF. CDR3 coding DNA: TGTGCCAGCAGCCGTATCTACGAGCAGTACTTC.